This T cell receptor (beta chain) was recovered during a study of OX40 agonist ivuxolimab in advanced cancers. Overall study results and limits: Some of the lowest clonal expansion was seen in partial responders at 0.1-3.0 mg/kg.

Assay used: immunoSEQ multiplex PCR; TCRdb lists only in-frame clones, some missing. The sample lists 71,000 or so clones; about 88% were seen once. This clone was picked up a small number of times. Its antigen is unidentified. The input for sequencing was CD4+ or CD8+ T cells sorted from blood, taken in a trial of the OX40 agonist ivuxolimab. This sequence was found in an adult with an advanced solid tumor such as melanoma, head and neck, liver or kidney cancer.

The CDR3 bases are TGTGCCAGCAGCTCGGACAGAACTGGAAACACCATATATTTT. Amino acids: CASSSDRTGNTIYF. The chain links TRBV16 to TRBJ1-3; possibly TRBD1 for D (6 bases). This CDR3 spans 14 amino acids. CDR1 and CDR2 from the germline V gene are KGHSY and FQNENV. V was cut by 5 bases and J by 2 bases, with 10 bases left in between.